The 14 T cell receptor beta chains below all came from one sample that was sequenced in a study of CD8+CD57+ T cells in acquired aplastic anemia. For CDR3 and TCR beta VDJ profiling, genomic DNA was the template used. TCRdb re-called the reads through MiXCR, storing one row per CDR3 protein. The top ten hold 15% to 20% of the sample, which has more than 200,000 distinct CDR3 sequences, less than 60% seen once. Whoever was chosen for sequencing had shown CD8+CD57+ cell expansion by flow cytometry. The sequenced sample was sorted CD4+, CD8+, or CD8+CD57+ T cells (not recorded which) from PBMCs. The receptors were sampled from a human donor with aplastic anemia.

V and J are TRBV2 and TRBJ1-2; 7 bases align to TRBD1. This CDR3 region has 11 residues. Germline trimming cut 10 bases from V and 6 bases from J; bases unmatched to any gene: 5. CDR1 is SNHLY, CDR2 FYNNEI, per germline. CDR3 nucleotides: TGTGCCAACGACAGGGCTCATGGCTACACCTTC. This encodes CANDRAHGYTF.

This clonotype has a handful of counts. The V and J genes are TRBV27 and TRBJ2-1; 9 nucleotides align to TRBD1. CDR3 size: 17 residues. CDR1 is MNHEY, CDR2 SMNVEV, per germline (reference sequence). J lost 6 bases, V lost 3 bases, and 12 bases had no gene match. The CDR3 coding sequence is TGTGCCAGCAGTTTCCGGGGGACAGGGTTATCTTCCAATGAGCAGTTCTTC. Its translation: CASSFRGTGLSSNEQFF.

This clonotype was seen many times. The chain uses TRBV5-5 and TRBJ1-2; 9 bases fit TRBD1. The CDR3 contains 14 residues. The V segment lost 2 bases and the J segment 3 bases; nucleotides outside the gene matches: 2. The germline gives CDR1 SGHKS, CDR2 YYEKEE (reference sequence). The CDR3 loop reads CASSLQGADYGYTF. DNA of the CDR3: TGTGCCAGCAGCTTACAGGGGGCGGACTATGGCTACACCTTC.

This chain links TRBV5-1 with TRBJ2-1; D is ambiguous. This CDR3 has 14 amino acids. Germline CDR1 and CDR2: SGHRS and YFSETQ. Trimming cost V 4 bases and J 2 bases, with 10 bases left between them. The CDR3 sequence: CASSQDGPYNEQFF. Written as DNA, the CDR3 is TGCGCCAGCAGCCAAGATGGGCCCTACAATGAGCAGTTCTTC.

This clonotype was observed many times. The V and J genes are TRBV20-1 and TRBJ1-1; D ambiguous. This CDR3 is built from 11 residues. The V end lost 0 bases, the J end lost 1 base, and 0 bases lay between the germline ends. Germline V gene lookup returns CDR1 DFQATT and CDR2 SNEGSKA (reference sequence). The DNA for the CDR3 is TGCAGTGCTAGAGAGAACACTGAAGCTTTCTTT. Residues: CSARENTEAFF.

This clonotype was picked up many times. The chain links TRBV24-1 to TRBJ2-3, with D perhaps TRBD2 (5 bases). Trimming took off 4 bases at V and 2 bases at J, with 6 bases between the two ends. Germline assignment: CDR1 KGHDR and CDR2 SFDVKD. The CDR3 sequence is 13 residues long. The CDR3 DNA sequence: TGTGCCACCAGTGAGGAGGCCACAGATACGCAGTATTTT. It codes for CATSEEATDTQYF.

Notes on this clonotype: This could be a read error, since a much larger clone is one nucleotide away. The V and J genes are TRBV10-3 and TRBJ2-1; D is perhaps TRBD1 (6 bases). V was shortened by 11 bases and J by 8 bases, with 16 bases between the two germline ends. CDR1 ENHRY and CDR2 SYGVKD come from the germline V gene. The CDR3 is 12 residues long. The CDR3 loop reads CAGIRKGDEQFF. In DNA, the CDR3 is TGTGCCGGCATCAGAAAGGGGGATGAGCAGTTCTTC.

Many counts were recorded for this clonotype. V usage is TRBV5-1 and J usage is TRBJ1-6; possibly TRBD1 for D (5 bases). Germline values: CDR1 SGHRS, CDR2 YFSETQ. The CDR3 length is 16 residues. Deletions cut 4 bases from V and 8 bases from J, with 19 bases between. CDR3 sequence reads: CASSRTGDGADSPLHF. The DNA of the CDR3 is TGCGCCAGCAGCCGTACAGGAGATGGGGCTGATTCACCCCTCCACTTT.

This clonotype has ten or more counts. This chain connects TRBV25-1 to TRBJ1-4, with a possible D match to TRBD1 (6 bases). This CDR3 spans 15 amino acids. With 3 bases removed from V and 8 bases from J, the gap between germline ends came to 16 bases. Germline-derived CDR1 and CDR2 are MGHDK and SYGVNS. The CDR3 bases are TGTGCCAGCAGTGAGCCGCAGGGGCTTTCGGAAAAACTGTTTTTT. It specifies CASSEPQGLSEKLFF.

Remarks on this clonotype: One end of the junction fails to match germline, which may point to a read error. This chain connects TRBV10-2 to TRBJ2-3; 7 bases are a match to TRBD2. Germline lookup yields CDR1 WSHSY and CDR2 SAAADI. CDR3 length equals 15 residues. The CDR3 DNA reads TGTGCCAGCAACAAGGGTGGGGGGGAGGGAGATACGCAGTATTTT. It translates to CASNKGGGEGDTQYF.

The CDR3 here is CASSLGASGGAETQYF. Here the CDR3 DNA reads TGTGCCAGCAGCTTAGGGGCTAGCGGGGGGGCAGAGACCCAGTACTTC. V usage is TRBV7-6 and J usage is TRBJ2-5; 12 bases are a match to TRBD2. The length of the CDR3 is 16 residues. J gave up 4 bases and V 1 base, and 4 bases lay outside the gene matches. Germline V CDR1 and CDR2: SGHVS, FNYEAQ. Complete variable domain (other parts from reference TRBV7-6 and TRBJ2-5): GAGVSQSPRYKVTKRGQDVALRCDPISGHVSLYWYRQALGQGPEFLTYFNYEAQQDKSGLPNDRFSAERPEGSISTLTIQRTEQRDSAMYRCASSLGASGGAETQYFGPGTRLLVL.

This clonotype was found many times. V is TRBV12-3 or TRBV12-4 and J is TRBJ1-1, with TRBD1 as a possible D gene (6 bases). V lost 6 bases and J lost 3, with 29 bases in between. The CDR3 consists of 19 residues. The CDR3 nucleotides read TGTGCCAGCAGCCTCAATCCGAGGGGGATCCTAATAGCGGACACTGAAGCTTTCTTT. Its translation is CASSLNPRGILIADTEAFF.

The V call is TRBV29-1, the J call TRBJ2-5, with D unclear. Germline V gives CDR1 SQVTM, CDR2 ANQGSEA. The CDR3 is made up of 14 amino acids. V lost 7 bases and J lost 5, with 20 bases in between. CDR3 loop: CSALTQLPRETQYF. CDR3 nucleotide sequence: TGCAGCGCCCTGACACAGCTACCAAGGGAGACCCAGTACTTC.

Ten or more counts support this clonotype. CDR3 region: CASSQQGGETQYF. CDR3 DNA: TGTGCCAGTAGTCAACAGGGGGGGGAGACCCAGTACTTC. The chain combines TRBV19 with TRBJ2-5, with a possible D match to TRBD1 (8 bases). Germline loops: CDR1 LNHDA, CDR2 SQIVND (reference sequence). The CDR3 totals 13 residues. The ends were cut back, 5 bases at V and 5 bases at J, with 12 bases in the middle.